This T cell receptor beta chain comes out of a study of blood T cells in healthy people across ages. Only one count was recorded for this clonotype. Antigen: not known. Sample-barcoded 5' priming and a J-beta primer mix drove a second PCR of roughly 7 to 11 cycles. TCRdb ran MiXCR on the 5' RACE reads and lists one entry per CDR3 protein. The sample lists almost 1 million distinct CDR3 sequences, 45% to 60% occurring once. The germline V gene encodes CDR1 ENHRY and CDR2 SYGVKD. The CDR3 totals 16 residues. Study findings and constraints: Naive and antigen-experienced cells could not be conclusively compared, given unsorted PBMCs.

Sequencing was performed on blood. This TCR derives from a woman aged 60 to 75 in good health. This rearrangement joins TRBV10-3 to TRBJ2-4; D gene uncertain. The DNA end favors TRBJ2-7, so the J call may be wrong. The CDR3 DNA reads TGTGCCATCAGTGAGTCGGCACTGCGGATCCTTTACGAGCAGTACTTC. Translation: CAISESALRILYEQYF.